This T cell receptor (beta chain) was identified in a study of regulatory T cells in long-lasting Graves disease. Study-wide background: Persistent Graves' disease required over 5 years of antithyroid drugs and positive TSH receptor antibodies. General study findings and limits: Those with persistent Graves' had less TCR diversity than newly diagnosed patients.

A note on this clonotype: Antigen unknown.

TCR beta libraries were built with iRepertoire HTBI primers and Arm-PCR of CDR3 regions. TCRdb re-derived calls from the multiplex PCR reads in MiXCR, one entry per CDR3 protein. This table has about half a million distinct CDR3 sequences, 20% to 25% appearing once. Germline assignment: CDR1 LNHDA and CDR2 SQIVND (reference sequence). The length of the CDR3 is 13 residues. V was cut by 9 bases and J by 5 bases, with 13 bases left in between. Described time point: persistent/refractory GD, antithyroid drugs over 5 years with positive TRAb. PBMC-extracted RNA yielded the TCR library. The V gene is TRBV19, the J gene TRBJ1-4; possible D gene TRBD1, 5 bases. The receptor's source is a female donor with Graves disease. The sample here was peripheral blood mononuclear cells (PBMCs), taken when the disease was refractory, from a patient treated with antithyroid drugs. As DNA, the CDR3 is TGTGCCAGCGCCGGGACGCGGAATGAAAAACTGTTTTTT. It codes for CASAGTRNEKLFF.